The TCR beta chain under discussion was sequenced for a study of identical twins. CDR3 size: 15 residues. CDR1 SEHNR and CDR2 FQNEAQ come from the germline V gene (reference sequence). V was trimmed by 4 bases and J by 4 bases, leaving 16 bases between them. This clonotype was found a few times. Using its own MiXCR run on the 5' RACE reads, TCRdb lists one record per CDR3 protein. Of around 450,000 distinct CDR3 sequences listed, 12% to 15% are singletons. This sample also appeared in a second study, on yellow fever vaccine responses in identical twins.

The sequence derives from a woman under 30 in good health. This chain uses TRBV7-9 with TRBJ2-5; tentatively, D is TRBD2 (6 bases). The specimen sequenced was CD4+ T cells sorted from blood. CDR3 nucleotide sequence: TGTGCCAGCAGCTCCGGGTCAATGGGGGGAGAGACCCAGTACTTC. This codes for CASSSGSMGGETQYF.